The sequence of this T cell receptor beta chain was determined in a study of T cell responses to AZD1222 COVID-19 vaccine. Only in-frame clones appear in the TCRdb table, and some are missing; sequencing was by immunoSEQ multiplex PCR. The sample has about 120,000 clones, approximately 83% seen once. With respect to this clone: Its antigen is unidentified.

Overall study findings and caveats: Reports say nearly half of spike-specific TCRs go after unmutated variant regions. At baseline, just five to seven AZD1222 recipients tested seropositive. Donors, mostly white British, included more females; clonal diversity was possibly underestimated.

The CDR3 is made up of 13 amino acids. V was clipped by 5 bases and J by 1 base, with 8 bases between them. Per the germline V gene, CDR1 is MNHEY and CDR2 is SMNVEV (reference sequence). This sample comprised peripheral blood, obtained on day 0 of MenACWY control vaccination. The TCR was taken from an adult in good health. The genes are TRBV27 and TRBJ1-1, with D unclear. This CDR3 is CASSTKWNTEAFF. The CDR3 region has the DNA TGTGCCAGCAGTACAAAGTGGAACACTGAAGCTTTCTTT.